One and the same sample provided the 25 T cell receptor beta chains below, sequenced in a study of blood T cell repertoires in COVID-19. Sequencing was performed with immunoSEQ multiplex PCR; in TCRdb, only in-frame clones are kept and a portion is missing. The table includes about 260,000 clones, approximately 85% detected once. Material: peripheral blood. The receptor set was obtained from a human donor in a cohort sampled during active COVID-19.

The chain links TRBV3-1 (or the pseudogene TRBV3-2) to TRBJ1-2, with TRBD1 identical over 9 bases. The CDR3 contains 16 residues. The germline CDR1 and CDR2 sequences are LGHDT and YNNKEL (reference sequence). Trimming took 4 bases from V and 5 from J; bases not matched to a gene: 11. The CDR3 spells CASSRTRTGAGYGYTF. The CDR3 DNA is TGTGCCAGCAGCCGCACTCGGACAGGGGCGGGATATGGCTACACCTTC.

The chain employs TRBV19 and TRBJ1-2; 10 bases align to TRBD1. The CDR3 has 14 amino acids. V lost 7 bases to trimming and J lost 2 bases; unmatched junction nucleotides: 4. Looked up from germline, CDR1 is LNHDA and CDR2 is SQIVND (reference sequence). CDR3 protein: CASTRTGGNYGYTF. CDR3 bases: TGTGCCAGTACCCGGACAGGGGGAAACTATGGCTACACCTTC.

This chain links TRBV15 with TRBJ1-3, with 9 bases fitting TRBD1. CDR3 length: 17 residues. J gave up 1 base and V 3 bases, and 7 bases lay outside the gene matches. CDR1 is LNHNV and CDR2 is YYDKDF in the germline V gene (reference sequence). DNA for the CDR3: TGTGCCACCAGCAGGAGCACAGGGGGCGCTTCTGGAAACACCATATATTTT. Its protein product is CATSRSTGGASGNTIYF.

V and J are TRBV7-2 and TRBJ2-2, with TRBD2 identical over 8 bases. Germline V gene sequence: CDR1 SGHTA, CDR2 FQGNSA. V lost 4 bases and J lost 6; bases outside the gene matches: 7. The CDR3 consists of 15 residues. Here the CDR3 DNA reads TGTGCCAGCAGCTGGACTAGCCGCAACGCCGGGGAGCTGTTTTTT. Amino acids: CASSWTSRNAGELFF.

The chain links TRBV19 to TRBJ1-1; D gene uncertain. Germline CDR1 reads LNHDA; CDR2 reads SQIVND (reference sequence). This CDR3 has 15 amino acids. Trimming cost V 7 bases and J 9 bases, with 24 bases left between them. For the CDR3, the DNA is TGTGCCAGTATAGCCCTATTCGGGGATGACCTGAAAGCTTTCTTT. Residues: CASIALFGDDLKAFF. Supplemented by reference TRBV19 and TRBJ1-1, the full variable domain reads DGGITQSPKYLFRKEGQNVTLSCEQNLNHDAMYWYRQDPGQGLRLIYYSQIVNDFQKGDIAEGYSVSREKKESFPLTVTSAQKNPTAFYLCASIALFGDDLKAFFGQGTRLTVV.

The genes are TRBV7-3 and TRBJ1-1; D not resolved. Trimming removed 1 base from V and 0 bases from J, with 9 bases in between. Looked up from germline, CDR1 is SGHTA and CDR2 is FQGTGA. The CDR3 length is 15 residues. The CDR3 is CASSLNGGLNTEAFF. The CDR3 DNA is TGTGCCAGCAGCTTAAATGGAGGCCTGAACACTGAAGCTTTCTTT.

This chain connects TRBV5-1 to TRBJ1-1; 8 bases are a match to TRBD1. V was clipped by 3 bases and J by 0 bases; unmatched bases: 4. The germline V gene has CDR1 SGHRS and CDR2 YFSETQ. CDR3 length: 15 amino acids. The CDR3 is CASSSPTGVNTEAFF. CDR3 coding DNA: TGCGCCAGCAGCTCCCCGACAGGGGTGAACACTGAAGCTTTCTTT.

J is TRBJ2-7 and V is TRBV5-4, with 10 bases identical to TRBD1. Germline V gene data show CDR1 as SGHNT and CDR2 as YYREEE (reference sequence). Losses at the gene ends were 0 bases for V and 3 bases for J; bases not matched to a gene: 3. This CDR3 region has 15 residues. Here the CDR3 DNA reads TGTGCCAGCAGCTTGGGGGGACAGGGGAACTACGAGCAGTACTTC. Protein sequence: CASSLGGQGNYEQYF.

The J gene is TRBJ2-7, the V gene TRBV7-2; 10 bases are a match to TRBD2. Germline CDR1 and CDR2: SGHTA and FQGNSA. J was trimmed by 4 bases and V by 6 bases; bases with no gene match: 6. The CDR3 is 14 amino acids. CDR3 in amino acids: CASRLAGKTYEQYF. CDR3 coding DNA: TGTGCCAGCAGACTAGCGGGGAAAACTTACGAGCAGTACTTC.

The CDR3 DNA follows: TGTGCCAGCAGCTTGCGGCAGGACATGGGGCCCCAGCATTTT. This encodes CASSLRQDMGPQHF. The chain couples TRBV11-2 to TRBJ1-5, with D perhaps TRBD1 (5 bases). The CDR3 consists of 14 residues. V lost 3 bases to trimming and J lost 9 bases, with 15 bases between them. The V gene's germline CDR1 is SGHAT and CDR2 FQNNGV.

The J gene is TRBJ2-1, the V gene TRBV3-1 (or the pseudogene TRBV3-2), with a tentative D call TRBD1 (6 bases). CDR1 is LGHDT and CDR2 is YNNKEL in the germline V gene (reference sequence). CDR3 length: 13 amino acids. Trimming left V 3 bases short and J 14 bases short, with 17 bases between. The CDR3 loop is CASSHRRVSGEFF. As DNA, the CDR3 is TGTGCCAGCAGCCATCGACGGGTCTCAGGGGAGTTCTTC.

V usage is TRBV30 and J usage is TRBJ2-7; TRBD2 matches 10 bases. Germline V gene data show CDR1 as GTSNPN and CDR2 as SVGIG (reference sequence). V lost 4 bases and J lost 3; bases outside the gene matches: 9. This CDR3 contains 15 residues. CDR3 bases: TGTGCCTGGACCTCCCCATTAGCGGGAGGCTACGAGCAGTACTTC. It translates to CAWTSPLAGGYEQYF.

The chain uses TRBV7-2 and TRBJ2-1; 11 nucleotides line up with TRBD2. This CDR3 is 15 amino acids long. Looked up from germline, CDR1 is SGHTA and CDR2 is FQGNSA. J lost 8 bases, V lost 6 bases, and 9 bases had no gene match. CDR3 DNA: TGTGCCAGCAGACCTCTAGCGGGAGGAAGGGATGAGCAGTTCTTC. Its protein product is CASRPLAGGRDEQFF.

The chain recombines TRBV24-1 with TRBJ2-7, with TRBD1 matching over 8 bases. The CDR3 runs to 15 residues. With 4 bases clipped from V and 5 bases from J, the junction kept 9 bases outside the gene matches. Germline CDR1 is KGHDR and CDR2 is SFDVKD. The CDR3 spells CATSDGTGLFHEQYF. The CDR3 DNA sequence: TGTGCCACCAGTGACGGGACAGGACTTTTCCACGAGCAGTACTTC.

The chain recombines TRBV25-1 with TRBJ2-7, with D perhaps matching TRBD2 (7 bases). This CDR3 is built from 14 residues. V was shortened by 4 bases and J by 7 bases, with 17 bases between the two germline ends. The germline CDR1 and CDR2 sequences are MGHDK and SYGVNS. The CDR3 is CASSVYRGAGEQYF. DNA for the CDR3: TGTGCCAGCAGTGTGTACCGGGGGGCAGGGGAGCAGTACTTC.

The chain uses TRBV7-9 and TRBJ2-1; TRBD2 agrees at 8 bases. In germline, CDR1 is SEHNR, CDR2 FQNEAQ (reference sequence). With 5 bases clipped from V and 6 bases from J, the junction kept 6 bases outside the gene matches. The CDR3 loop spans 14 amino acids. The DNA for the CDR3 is TGTGCCAGCAGCCGGACTAGCCGACGCAATGAGCAGTTCTTC. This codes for CASSRTSRRNEQFF.

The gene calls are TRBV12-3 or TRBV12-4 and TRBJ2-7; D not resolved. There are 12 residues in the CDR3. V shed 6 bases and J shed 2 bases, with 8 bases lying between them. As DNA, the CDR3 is TGTGCCAGCAGAGCCACAGCCTACGAGCAGTACTTC. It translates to CASRATAYEQYF.

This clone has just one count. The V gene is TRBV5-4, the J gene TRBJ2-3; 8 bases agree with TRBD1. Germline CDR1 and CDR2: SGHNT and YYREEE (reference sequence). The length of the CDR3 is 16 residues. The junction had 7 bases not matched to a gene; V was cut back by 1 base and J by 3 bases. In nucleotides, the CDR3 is TGTGCCAGCAGCTTGTATCAGGGGGCGAGGACAGATACGCAGTATTTT. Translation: CASSLYQGARTDTQYF.

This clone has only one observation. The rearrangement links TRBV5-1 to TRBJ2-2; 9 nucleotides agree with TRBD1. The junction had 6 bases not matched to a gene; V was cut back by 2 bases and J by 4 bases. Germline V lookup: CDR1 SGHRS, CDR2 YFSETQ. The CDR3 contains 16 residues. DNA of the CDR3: TGCGCCAGCAGCTTACAGGGGGCCGACGGCACCGGGGAGCTGTTTTTT. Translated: CASSLQGADGTGELFF. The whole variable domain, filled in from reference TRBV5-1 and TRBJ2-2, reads KAGVTQTPRYLIKTRGQQVTLSCSPISGHRSVSWYQQTPGQGLQFLFEYFSETQRNKGNFPGRFSGRQFSNSRSEMNVSTLELGDSALYLCASSLQGADGTGELFFGEGSRLTVL.

This CDR3 reads CASSPLDRREKTQYF. The CDR3 DNA is TGTGCCAGCAGCCCTCTGGACAGGAGAGAAAAGACCCAGTACTTC. This chain uses TRBV11-2 with TRBJ2-5; 7 bases map to TRBD1. Germline V gene data show CDR1 as SGHAT and CDR2 as FQNNGV. The CDR3 runs to 15 residues. Unmatched junction bases numbered 12, after V lost 5 bases and J lost 6 bases.

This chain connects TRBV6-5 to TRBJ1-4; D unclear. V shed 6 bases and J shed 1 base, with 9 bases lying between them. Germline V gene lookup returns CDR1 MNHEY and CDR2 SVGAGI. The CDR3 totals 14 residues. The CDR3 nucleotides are TGTGCCAGCAGCCCCGGGATAACTAATGAAAAACTGTTTTTT. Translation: CASSPGITNEKLFF.

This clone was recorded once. CDR3 sequence: CASSPGRGTANTEAFF. The CDR3 DNA is TGTGCCAGCAGCCCAGGGAGAGGGACAGCCAACACTGAAGCTTTCTTT. The chain has TRBV7-6 and TRBJ1-1, with 7 bases fitting TRBD1. There are 16 residues in the CDR3. Germline-derived CDR1 and CDR2 are SGHVS and FNYEAQ. Unmatched junction bases numbered 11, after V lost 5 bases and J lost 2 bases. Full variable domain (missing parts from reference TRBV7-6 and TRBJ1-1): GAGVSQSPRYKVTKRGQDVALRCDPISGHVSLYWYRQALGQGPEFLTYFNYEAQQDKSGLPNDRFSAERPEGSISTLTIQRTEQRDSAMYRCASSPGRGTANTEAFFGQGTRLTVV.

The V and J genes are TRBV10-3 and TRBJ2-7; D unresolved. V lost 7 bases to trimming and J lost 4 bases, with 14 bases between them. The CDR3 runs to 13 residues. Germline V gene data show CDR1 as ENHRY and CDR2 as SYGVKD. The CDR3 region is CAINSGTEYEQYF. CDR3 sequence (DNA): TGTGCCATCAACAGTGGAACAGAATACGAGCAGTACTTC.

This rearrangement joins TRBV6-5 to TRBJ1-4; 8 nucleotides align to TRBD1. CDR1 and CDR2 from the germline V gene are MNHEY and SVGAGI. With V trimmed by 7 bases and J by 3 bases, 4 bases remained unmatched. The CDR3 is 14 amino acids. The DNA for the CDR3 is TGTGCCAGCACCCCGACAGGGGCTAATGAAAAACTGTTTTTT. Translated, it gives CASTPTGANEKLFF.

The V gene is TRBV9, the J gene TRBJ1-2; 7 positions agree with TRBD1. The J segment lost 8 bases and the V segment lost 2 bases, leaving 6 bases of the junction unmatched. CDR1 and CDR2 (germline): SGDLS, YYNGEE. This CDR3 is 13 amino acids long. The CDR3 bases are TGTGCCAGCAGCGTTCCAGGGGGTCAAGGCTACACCTTC. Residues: CASSVPGGQGYTF. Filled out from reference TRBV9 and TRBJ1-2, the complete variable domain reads DSGVTQTPKHLITATGQRVTLRCSPRSGDLSVYWYQQSLDQGLQFLIQYYNGEERAKGNILERFSAQQFPDLHSELNLSSLELGDSALYFCASSVPGGQGYTFGSGTRLTVV.